The table lists the clone carrying this T cell receptor (beta chain) with many counts. This specimen comes from a study of response to subunit inactivated influenza vaccine. CDR3 length equals 11 residues. V lost 3 bases and J 8 bases, leaving 5 bases between the germline ends. Per the germline V gene, CDR1 is SGHRS and CDR2 is YFSETQ. In TCRdb, the RT-PCR reads were re-called with MiXCR into one record per CDR3 protein. The table records about 240,000 distinct CDR3 sequences, 12% of them present only once. The chain is built from TRBV5-1 and TRBJ2-2; D unresolved. The clonotype originates from a man in his fifties or sixties who received an inactivated influenza vaccine. The sample consisted of non-naive T cells sorted from PBMCs, taken 14 to 15 days before vaccination. The CDR3 here is CASSSTGELFF. In DNA form, the CDR3 reads TGCGCCAGCAGCTCCACAGGGGAGCTGTTTTTT.